This T cell receptor beta chain was captured by sequencing in a study of PD-1 blockade in classical Hodgkin lymphoma. Every one of the patients relapsed after autologous stem cell transplantation (brentuximab vedotin exposure was variable). Trimming took 5 bases from V and 3 from J, leaving 11 bases between them. Germline assignment: CDR1 MDHEN and CDR2 SYDVKM. This CDR3 has 13 amino acids. Libraries were prepared by immunoSEQ multiplex PCR; TCRdb keeps only in-frame clonotypes and omits some of them. The table has some 90,000 clones, over 90% seen once. This TCR derives from a human donor with classical Hodgkin lymphoma. The rearrangement uses TRBV28 and TRBJ2-7; D perhaps matches TRBD2 (5 bases). Here the sequenced sample was peripheral blood mononuclear cells (PBMCs), taken before the second cycle of nivolumab. This CDR3 is CASSPIGDYEQYF. CDR3 bases: TGTGCCAGCAGTCCTATCGGGGACTACGAGCAGTACTTC.